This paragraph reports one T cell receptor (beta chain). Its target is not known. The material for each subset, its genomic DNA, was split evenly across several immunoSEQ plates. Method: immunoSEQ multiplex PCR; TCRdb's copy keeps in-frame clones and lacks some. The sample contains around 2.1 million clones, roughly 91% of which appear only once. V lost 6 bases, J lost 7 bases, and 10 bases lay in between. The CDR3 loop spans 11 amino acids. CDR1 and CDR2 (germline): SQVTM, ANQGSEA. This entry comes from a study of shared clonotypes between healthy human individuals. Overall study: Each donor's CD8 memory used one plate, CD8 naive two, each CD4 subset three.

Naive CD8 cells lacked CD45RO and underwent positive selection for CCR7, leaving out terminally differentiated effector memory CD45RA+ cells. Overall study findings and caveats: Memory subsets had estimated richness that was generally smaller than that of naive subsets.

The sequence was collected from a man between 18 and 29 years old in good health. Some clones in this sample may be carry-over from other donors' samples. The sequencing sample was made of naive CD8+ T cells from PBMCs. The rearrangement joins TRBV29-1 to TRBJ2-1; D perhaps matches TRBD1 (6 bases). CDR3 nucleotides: TGCAGCGTGAAAGGGGGTAATGAGCAGTTCTTC. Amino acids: CSVKGGNEQFF.